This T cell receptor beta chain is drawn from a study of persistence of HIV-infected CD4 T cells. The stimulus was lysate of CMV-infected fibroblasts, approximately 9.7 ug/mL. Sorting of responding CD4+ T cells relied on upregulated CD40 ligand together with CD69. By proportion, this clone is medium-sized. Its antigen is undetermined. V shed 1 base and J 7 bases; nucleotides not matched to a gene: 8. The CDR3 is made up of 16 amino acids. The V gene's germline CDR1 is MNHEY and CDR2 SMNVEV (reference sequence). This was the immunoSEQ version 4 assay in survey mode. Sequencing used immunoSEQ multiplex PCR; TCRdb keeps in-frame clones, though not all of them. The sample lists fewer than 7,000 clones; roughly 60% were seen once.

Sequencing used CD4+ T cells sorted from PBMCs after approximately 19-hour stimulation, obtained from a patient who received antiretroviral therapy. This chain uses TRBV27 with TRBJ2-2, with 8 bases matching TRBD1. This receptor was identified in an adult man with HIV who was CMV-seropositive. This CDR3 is CASSLLGQGAVGELFF. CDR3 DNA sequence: TGTGCCAGCAGTTTATTGGGGCAGGGGGCTGTCGGGGAGCTGTTTTTT.